The T cell receptor (beta chain) under discussion was sequenced for a study of blood T cell repertoires in COVID-19. Background on the study: The samples span acute and convalescent COVID-19 from the United States, Italy and Spain. PBMCs, B-cell-depleted T cells, or T cells provided the cDNA or gDNA that made up the material.

The V gene's germline CDR1 is SGDLS and CDR2 YYNGEE. V dropped 2 bases and J dropped 3 bases, with 6 bases sitting between them. CDR3 length: 13 amino acids. With respect to this clone: Other DNA sequences in this specimen translate into the identical CDR3.

Under the authors' procedure: Using reference gene primer amplification, nucleated cell counts were estimated. Profiling relied on immunoSEQ multiplex PCR, and the TCRdb table lists in-frame clones only, not all of them. That table supplies the V and J calls and clone size; D and trimming were determined from the DNA. This sample has roughly 250,000 clones, with under 85% found just once. Sequencing used peripheral blood. The sequence derives from a woman between 40 and 55 years old with active or convalescent COVID-19. The J gene is TRBJ1-3, the V gene TRBV9, with unresolved D. DNA for the CDR3: TGTGCCAGCAGCGTCGGCGGTGGAAACACCATATATTTT. Translating it yields CASSVGGGNTIYF.